Presented here are 23 T cell receptor beta chains from one specimen sequenced in a study of blood T cell repertoires in COVID-19. Profiled with immunoSEQ multiplex PCR; TCRdb holds only in-frame clones, not every one. The data contain under 350,000 clones, just under 90% of them singletons. The specimen sequenced was peripheral blood. These receptors all come from a woman in her twenties or thirties with COVID-19, enrolled during active disease.

The rearrangement uses TRBV10-3 and TRBJ2-3; 16 nucleotides align to TRBD2. The CDR3 has 22 residues. Germline V gene data show CDR1 as ENHRY and CDR2 as SYGVKD. The J segment lost 6 bases and the V segment lost 5 bases, leaving 23 bases of the junction unmatched. In DNA form, the CDR3 reads TGTGCCATCAGTCCGGGACTAGCGGGGGGGCGTGAATTGAGGCCTTACAGGGATACGCAGTATTTT. Its translation: CAISPGLAGGRELRPYRDTQYF.

The J gene is TRBJ1-2, the V gene TRBV7-8; D may be TRBD1 (6 bases). Between the trimmed V and J ends, which lost 5 bases and 4 bases, there was a span of 17 bases. In germline, CDR1 is SGHVS, CDR2 FQNEAQ. CDR3 length: 15 amino acids. The CDR3 region is CASSARDIRSYGYTF. Here the CDR3 DNA reads TGTGCCAGCAGCGCCCGGGACATTCGGAGCTATGGCTACACCTTC.

V gene TRBV7-9 combines with J gene TRBJ1-6, with 7 bases fitting TRBD1. Looked up from germline, CDR1 is SEHNR and CDR2 is FQNEAQ (reference sequence). This CDR3 has 16 amino acids. Germline trimming cut 5 bases from V and 14 bases from J; bases unmatched to any gene: 18. The CDR3 sequence is CASSETTGPSRSALHF. CDR3 sequence (DNA): TGTGCCAGCAGCGAGACGACAGGGCCAAGCCGATCGGCCCTCCACTTT. Full variable domain (outside the CDR3, taken from reference TRBV7-9 and TRBJ1-6): DTGVSQNPRHKITKRGQNVTFRCDPISEHNRLYWYRQTLGQGPEFLTYFQNEAQLEKSRLLSDRFSAERPKGSFSTLEIQRTEQGDSAMYLCASSETTGPSRSALHFGNGTRLTVT.

This rearrangement joins TRBV10-1 to TRBJ1-1; D possibly corresponds to TRBD1 (5 bases). CDR3 length: 12 residues. CDR1 and CDR2 from the germline V gene are WNHNN and SYGVQD (reference sequence). V was clipped by 7 bases and J by 5 bases, with 11 bases between them. The chain's CDR3 is CASTPGVTEAFF. CDR3 nucleotides: TGCGCCAGCACCCCGGGGGTTACTGAAGCTTTCTTT.

The chain uses TRBV19 and TRBJ1-5; 7 nucleotides align to TRBD1. In germline, CDR1 is LNHDA, CDR2 SQIVND (reference sequence). The V and J ends lost 8 bases and 4 bases, in that order; junction bases with no gene match: 14. This CDR3 spans 16 amino acids. The CDR3 bases are TGTGCCAGTCTACCCTTCAAGGGGGCCCAAAATCAGCCCCAGCATTTT. Translated, it gives CASLPFKGAQNQPQHF.

The V call is TRBV6-5, the J call TRBJ1-1; weak D call: TRBD1 (5 bases). The germline gives CDR1 MNHEY, CDR2 SVGAGI. The CDR3 consists of 14 residues. V dropped 0 bases and J dropped 3 bases, with 8 bases sitting between them. CDR3 residues: CASSYSKGYTEAFF. The CDR3 DNA reads TGTGCCAGCAGTTACTCGAAGGGGTACACTGAAGCTTTCTTT.

The DNA for the CDR3 is TGTGCCTGGAGTCCGAGGAGCACTGAAGCTTTCTTT. Protein: CAWSPRSTEAFF. The chain combines TRBV30 with TRBJ1-1; D is ambiguous. Trimming cost V 2 bases and J 4 bases, with 8 bases left between them. The CDR3 contains 12 residues. Per the germline V gene, CDR1 is GTSNPN and CDR2 is SVGIG (reference sequence).

The V and J genes are TRBV10-1 and TRBJ2-3, with TRBD2 as a possible D gene (5 bases). The CDR3 loop spans 15 amino acids. Germline CDR1 WNHNN, CDR2 SYGVQD (reference sequence). Trimming removed 3 bases from V and 0 bases from J, with 10 bases in between. CDR3 DNA sequence: TGCGCCAGCAGTGAATTGTCGGGGAGCACAGATACGCAGTATTTT. As protein: CASSELSGSTDTQYF.

The count of this clone is one. The chain links TRBV18 to TRBJ1-2, with no clear D. CDR1 is KGHSH, CDR2 LQKENI, per germline. This CDR3 spans 15 amino acids. Trimming removed 2 bases from V and 6 bases from J, with 16 bases in between. This CDR3 is CASSPNRPGYDGYTF. The CDR3 region has the DNA TGTGCCAGCTCACCAAACAGACCCGGTTACGATGGCTACACCTTC.

About this clone itself: The sample has other DNA sequences that encode this CDR3 too. The chain recombines TRBV28 with TRBJ1-1; D is uncertain. The length of the CDR3 is 12 residues. V was cut by 3 bases and J by 5 bases, with 7 bases left in between. From germline, CDR1 is MDHEN and CDR2 SYDVKM. The CDR3, as DNA: TGTGCCAGCAGTTTGAGGTTAACTGAAGCTTTCTTT. Its translation is CASSLRLTEAFF.

V usage is TRBV2 and J usage is TRBJ2-2; D is uncertain. The V end was cut by 6 bases, the J end by 3 bases, with 8 bases between. CDR1 is SNHLY and CDR2 is FYNNEI in the germline V gene. CDR3 length: 13 amino acids. This chain's CDR3 is CASRESDTGELFF. Written as DNA, the CDR3 is TGTGCCAGCAGGGAGTCCGACACCGGGGAGCTGTTTTTT.

The chain joins TRBV3-1 (or the pseudogene TRBV3-2) to TRBJ1-1; 8 bases agree with TRBD1. The germline gives CDR1 LGHDT, CDR2 YNNKEL (reference sequence). V was pared by 4 bases and J by 3 bases, with 13 bases of the junction left unmatched. CDR3 length: 17 amino acids. As DNA, the CDR3 is TGTGCCAGCAGCCGGGGGACAGGTGGCTTTAGTCACACTGAAGCTTTCTTT. Translated, it gives CASSRGTGGFSHTEAFF.

The chain links TRBV4-3 to TRBJ2-7; TRBD2 is a possible D gene (6 bases). Germline loops: CDR1 LGHNA, CDR2 YSLEER. This CDR3 comprises 15 residues. Trimming removed 1 base from V and 1 base from J, with 11 bases in between. CDR3 sequence reads: CASSQAPGGSYEQYF. In DNA form, the CDR3 reads TGCGCCAGCAGCCAAGCCCCCGGGGGATCCTACGAGCAGTACTTC.

The V call is TRBV15, the J call TRBJ2-4; D perhaps matches TRBD2 (6 bases). V was clipped by 0 bases and J by 15 bases, with 12 bases between them. This CDR3 is built from 12 residues. Germline CDR1 reads LNHNV; CDR2 reads YYDKDF (reference sequence). CDR3 residues: CATSRDWGVRYF. In DNA form, the CDR3 reads TGTGCCACCAGCAGAGATTGGGGGGTCAGGTACTTC.

The CDR3 loop reads CATSDSGTGRPAFF. The CDR3 DNA sequence: TGTGCCACCAGTGATTCCGGGACAGGGCGGCCGGCTTTCTTT. This chain joins TRBV24-1 and TRBJ1-1; 9 bases map to TRBD1. The germline gives CDR1 KGHDR, CDR2 SFDVKD. Germline trimming cut 2 bases from V and 11 bases from J; bases unmatched to any gene: 8. The CDR3 is made up of 14 amino acids.

The table lists this clone with a count of one. The chain joins TRBV18 to TRBJ2-2, with a weak D call TRBD2 (6 bases). This CDR3 contains 17 residues. Trimming took 3 bases from V and 2 from J, leaving 16 bases between them. CDR1 is KGHSH and CDR2 is LQKENI in the germline V gene. The CDR3 DNA sequence: TGTGCCAGCTCACCTGTAATAGGGACTCTAAACACCGGGGAGCTGTTTTTT. This translates into CASSPVIGTLNTGELFF.

This rearrangement joins TRBV19 to TRBJ2-3, with unresolved D. Trimming stripped 1 base from V and 4 bases from J, with 12 bases between. The length of the CDR3 is 15 residues. Looked up from germline, CDR1 is LNHDA and CDR2 is SQIVND (reference sequence). The DNA of the CDR3 is TGTGCCAGTAGTATAGGCCCGATCGCGTCAGATACGCAGTATTTT. This sequence encodes CASSIGPIASDTQYF. The whole variable domain, remainder taken from reference TRBV19 and TRBJ2-3, is DGGITQSPKYLFRKEGQNVTLSCEQNLNHDAMYWYRQDPGQGLRLIYYSQIVNDFQKGDIAEGYSVSREKKESFPLTVTSAQKNPTAFYLCASSIGPIASDTQYFGPGTRLTVL.

This chain joins TRBV2 and TRBJ1-6; 8 positions match TRBD1. V shed 2 bases, J shed 10 bases, and the junction held 13 bases outside the gene matches. Germline V CDR1 and CDR2: SNHLY, FYNNEI. This CDR3 region has 17 residues. CDR3 nucleotides: TGTGCCAGCAGTGAAATGAGGAAGGGACAGGCTATGTCACCCCTCCACTTT. Translation gives CASSEMRKGQAMSPLHF.

J is TRBJ1-4 and V is TRBV4-2; 9 nucleotides line up with TRBD1. CDR1 LGHNA and CDR2 YNFKEQ come from the germline V gene. V shed 0 bases and J 6 bases; nucleotides not matched to a gene: 5. The CDR3 sequence is 16 residues long. The CDR3 protein is CASSQDSGTGYEKLFF. In DNA, the CDR3 is TGTGCCAGCAGCCAAGATTCCGGGACAGGGTATGAAAAACTGTTTTTT.

The V call is TRBV2, the J call TRBJ2-3, with D unclear. Germline CDR1 is SNHLY and CDR2 is FYNNEI. The ends were cut back, 3 bases at V and 0 bases at J, with 7 bases in the middle. The CDR3 consists of 14 residues. The CDR3 sequence is CASSDFPSTDTQYF. As DNA, the CDR3 is TGTGCCAGCAGTGATTTTCCTAGCACAGATACGCAGTATTTT.

The rearrangement joins TRBV7-2 to TRBJ1-2; D remains unclear. This CDR3 has 11 amino acids. Germline CDR1 SGHTA, CDR2 FQGNSA. Trimming stripped 5 bases from V and 2 bases from J, with 3 bases between. The CDR3 region has the DNA TGTGCCAGCAGCCTAAACTATGGCTACACCTTC. As protein: CASSLNYGYTF.

The V gene is TRBV6-2 or TRBV6-3, the J gene TRBJ1-2; D unresolved. Trimming took off 5 bases at V and 4 bases at J, with 14 bases between the two ends. From germline, CDR1 is MNHEY and CDR2 SVGEGT. CDR3 length equals 14 residues. In DNA form, the CDR3 reads TGTGCCAGCAGTCTTCCGACGGGGATCTATGGCTACACCTTC. As protein: CASSLPTGIYGYTF.

V is TRBV11-3 and J is TRBJ2-1; 8 positions agree with TRBD2. The germline CDR1 and CDR2 sequences are SGHNT and YENEEA. CDR3 length equals 19 residues. Trimming cost V 2 bases and J 1 base; bases outside gene matches: 13. CDR3 region: CASSLSGSSGVISYNEQFF. CDR3 DNA sequence: TGTGCCAGCAGCTTATCGGGGAGTAGCGGGGTCATATCCTACAATGAGCAGTTCTTC.